This T cell receptor beta chain was recovered during a study of Graves' ophthalmopathy and Graves' hyperthyroidism (dated 2018 in TCRdb). Regarding the research as a whole: Peripheral blood samples were taken at the time of initial diagnosis, before any treatment was given. The study used signatures of the TCR beta repertoire to tell Graves' ophthalmopathy apart from Graves' hyperthyroidism and to predict which patients would progress to ophthalmopathy. In total, 135 blood samples were TCR-sequenced: 43 ophthalmopathy, some 80 hyperthyroidism and approximately 17 hyperthyroidism-to-ophthalmopathy patients. A discovery set of 100 patients (more than 40 ophthalmopathy, under 65 stable hyperthyroidism) was enrolled to explore V-J signatures distinguishing ophthalmopathy from hyperthyroidism. The independent validation cohort included approximately 19 hyperthyroidism patients plus 17 patients who later progressed from hyperthyroidism to ophthalmopathy. In several hyperthyroidism patients, the T-cell repertoire of thyroid tissue was compared with the T-cell repertoire of blood. Following sampling, methimazole starting at 30 mg daily was administered to hyperthyroidism patients, and high-dose intravenous methylprednisolone was administered to ophthalmopathy patients. General findings and caveats noted by the study authors: The 13-signature model separated ophthalmopathy from stable hyperthyroidism with about 86% sensitivity and approximately 81% specificity in cross-validation, and 80%/75% in the test set. In validation, the model predicted ophthalmopathy progression with more than 70% sensitivity and around 72% specificity; roughly 11 predicted patients were CT-confirmed with GO in a median of around 6 months. Most expanded thyroid clonotypes with a frequency above 0.001 also appeared in blood, which suggests that blood repertoires may reflect the immune response in the thyroid. No statistical method was used to set the sample size in advance, and the investigators knew which group each participant was assigned to.

This clonotype was observed many times. What antigen it recognizes has not been identified. Qualities for individual bases were not recorded, and no much larger clone is one base off. TCR beta CDR3 regions were amplified from RNA transcripts for repertoire sequencing. The first round was an RT-PCR using HTBI primers with the Qiagen OneStep RT-PCR kit, and this first round was followed by a second-round multiplex PCR, then size selection and purification. Sequencing of the libraries was carried out on an Illumina HiSeq2000 in paired-end mode with 100 bp reads. On the authors' methods: SOAPnuke was used to process the reads, removing any read that contained adapters or uncalled bases, had a mean Phred below 15, or lacked an exact match to the constant primer or identifier. COPE v1.2.5 was used to merge high-quality paired reads. Unique nucleotide sequences were defined as clonotypes and aligned to IMGT TRB V, D and J references using MiTCR v1.1. The analysis was limited to V-J combinations with a frequency above 0.0001, which together covered just over 98% of the repertoires. A TCR clonal expansion and chaos score per V-J combination was defined as the ratio of F50 clonal expansion to chaos observed in the TCRdist matrix. Welch's t-statistics and random forest were used to reduce the features to approximately 13 V-J combinations, which were then used as input to a naive Bayes classifier. Thyroid-blood repertoire similarity was quantified with the Morisita-Horn index. TCRdb redid the processing of the public reads, applying fastp at Q25 and MiXCR, and retained in-frame beta chains. Each entry is one CDR3 protein sequence, shown with its most common DNA and genes. TCRdb's processing, not the study's, gives the V and J calls here. This sample comprises some 250,000 distinct CDR3 sequences, around 50% of them detected only once. The ten top clones hold around 47% of the sample.

Ophthalmopathy patients had moderately to severely active disease, Clinical Activity Score of at least 3, NOSPECS grade of at least 4, and disease duration under 3 months. Patients with other autoimmune diseases, uncontrolled infections, pregnancy or lactation were excluded. Diagnosis was based on clinical symptoms, serum thyroxine, TRAb, thyroid ultrasound and orbital computed tomography. PBMCs were isolated from more than 8 ml of fresh peripheral blood by Ficoll-Paque density gradient centrifugation. Trizol reagent was used to extract the total RNA, and its quality was then checked on an Agilent 2100 Bioanalyzer. The germline V gene (reference sequence) yields LNHNV for CDR1 and YYDKDF for CDR2. Taken from cysteine to phenylalanine, the CDR3 has 15 residues. Just CDR3 DNA is preserved here, 45 bases in frame from base 1. V was cut back by 3 bases and J by 2 bases, leaving a gap of 14 bases between them.

The receptor chain draws on TRBV15 and TRBJ2-7, and TRBD1 may be the D gene, going by 5 matching bases. The sample consisted of peripheral blood. This clonotype originated in an adult man with Graves' ophthalmopathy. The CDR3: CATSRPTDTTYEQYF. The DNA is TGTGCCACCAGCAGGCCGACGGACACGACCTACGAGCAGTACTTC.